This T cell receptor beta chain was found in a study of T cell responses to AZD1222 COVID-19 vaccine. Data came from immunoSEQ multiplex PCR; TCRdb stores just in-frame clones and leaves some out. In the table there are about 88,000 clones, roughly nine tenths of which are singletons. The CDR3 consists of 13 residues. CDR1 and CDR2 from the germline V gene are SQVTM and ANQGSEA. The V end lost 6 bases, the J end lost 4 bases, and 15 bases lay between the germline ends. Pooling of second doses given at about 4 or about 12 weeks was done. In regard to this clone: Its antigen is currently unknown.

Study-level findings and limits: The study reported that nearly half of spike-specific TCRs target unmutated variant regions. Repertoires were obtained only post-peak T cell response. Clonal diversity was possibly underestimated, and white British individuals and females predominated among donors.

The V gene is TRBV29-1, the J gene TRBJ1-1; no clear D gene. Material: peripheral blood, obtained 28 days after the second AZD1222 dose. The TCR sequence derives from an adult who received the AZD1222 COVID-19 vaccine. For the CDR3, the DNA is TGCAGCGTGAAGGTTTGGGAGGGCACTGAAGCTTTCTTT. Protein sequence: CSVKVWEGTEAFF.